This passage covers 2 T cell receptor beta chains from one sample sequenced in a study of Ad26.COV2.S vaccination and SARS-CoV-2 variants. Treatment given: over 15 received Ad26.COV2.S at low or high dose, single or two shots; about five received placebo; per-sample allocation not given. Repertoires come from day 63 after the first vaccine or placebo injection. Clones were read by immunoSEQ multiplex PCR, and TCRdb kept only the in-frame ones, dropping some. Of about 350,000 clones in the sample, around nine tenths were seen once. Sequenced material: peripheral blood, taken in a trial of Ad26.COV2.S vaccine versus placebo. Receptors originate from a person between 18 and 65 years old who received the Ad26.COV2.S COVID-19 vaccine or a placebo.

This clone was picked up one time. This rearrangement joins TRBV5-5 to TRBJ1-5; D remains ambiguous. The germline V and J ends were trimmed by 0 bases and 0 bases, with 13 bases remaining between them. The CDR3 runs 17 residues. CDR1 is SGHKS, CDR2 YYEKEE, per germline (reference sequence). The CDR3: CASSLEIGVHSNQPQHF. The CDR3 DNA reads TGTGCCAGCAGCTTGGAGATTGGGGTCCATAGCAATCAGCCCCAGCATTTT.

The genes are TRBV15 and TRBJ2-1, with unresolved D. Germline V gene data show CDR1 as LNHNV and CDR2 as YYDKDF (reference sequence). CDR3 size: 14 residues. Trimming took 5 bases from V and 7 from J, leaving 15 bases between them. In DNA form, the CDR3 reads TGTGCCACCAGCCCCGAAGGAAGAAATAATGAGCAGTTCTTC. The encoded protein is CATSPEGRNNEQFF.